The clone carrying this T cell receptor beta chain was recorded at least ten times. Its antigen is unidentified. The sample comes from a study of T cells in Graves' hyperthyroidism and ophthalmopathy. Study outcomes and limitations: Among clonotypes expanded in thyroid above 0.001, most were also found in blood.

RNA transcripts gave rise to amplified TCR beta CDR3 regions. Carried out on the TCR CDR3, a first-round RT-PCR used the HTBI primer set. Using its own MiXCR run on the multiplex PCR reads, TCRdb lists one record per CDR3 protein. The sample includes about 300,000 distinct CDR3 sequences, roughly 15% of them seen just once. Germline V gives CDR1 MNHNS, CDR2 SASEGT. The V segment lost 6 bases and the J segment 4 bases; nucleotides outside the gene matches: 12. This CDR3 has 17 amino acids. The source material was blood. This TCR was sampled from a man in his thirties or forties with Graves' hyperthyroidism. The chain carries TRBV6-1 and TRBJ2-1, with 10 bases fitting TRBD1. The CDR3 region is CASSQNSGQGQYNEQFF. Here the CDR3 DNA reads TGTGCCAGCAGCCAAAACTCGGGACAGGGGCAATACAATGAGCAGTTCTTC.